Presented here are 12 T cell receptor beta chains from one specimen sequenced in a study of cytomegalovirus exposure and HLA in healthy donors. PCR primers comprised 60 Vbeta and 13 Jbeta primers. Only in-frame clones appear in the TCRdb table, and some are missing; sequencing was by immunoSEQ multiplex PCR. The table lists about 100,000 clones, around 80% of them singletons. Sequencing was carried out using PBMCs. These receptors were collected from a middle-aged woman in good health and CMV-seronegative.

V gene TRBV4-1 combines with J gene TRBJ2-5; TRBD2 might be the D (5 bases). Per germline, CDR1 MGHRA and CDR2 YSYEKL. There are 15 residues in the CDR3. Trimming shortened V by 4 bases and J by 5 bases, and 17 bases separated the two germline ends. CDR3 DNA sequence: TGCGCCAGCAGCCTTGGACTTCCCCGCGGGGAGACCCAGTACTTC. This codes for CASSLGLPRGETQYF.

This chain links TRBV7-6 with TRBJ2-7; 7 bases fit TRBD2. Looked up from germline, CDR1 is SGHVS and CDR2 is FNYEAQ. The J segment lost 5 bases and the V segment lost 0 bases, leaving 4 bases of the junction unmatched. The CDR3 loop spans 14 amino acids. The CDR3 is CASSLAALADEQYF. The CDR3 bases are TGTGCCAGCAGCTTAGCGGCTCTAGCGGACGAGCAGTACTTC.

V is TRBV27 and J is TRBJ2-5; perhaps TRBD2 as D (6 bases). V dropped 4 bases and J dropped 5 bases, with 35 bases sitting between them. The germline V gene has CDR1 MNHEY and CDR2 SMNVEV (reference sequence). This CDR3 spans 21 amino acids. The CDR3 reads CASSCSIGTECIPAKGETQYF. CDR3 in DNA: TGTGCCAGCAGTTGCTCAATCGGGACTGAATGTATACCAGCAAAGGGGGAGACCCAGTACTTC.

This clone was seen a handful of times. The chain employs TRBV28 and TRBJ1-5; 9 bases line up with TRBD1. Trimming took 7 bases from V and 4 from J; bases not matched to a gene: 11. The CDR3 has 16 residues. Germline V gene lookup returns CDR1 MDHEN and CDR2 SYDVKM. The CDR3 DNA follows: TGTGCCAGCAATATCGTTGGGACAGGGCTGAATCAGCCCCAGCATTTT. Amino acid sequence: CASNIVGTGLNQPQHF.

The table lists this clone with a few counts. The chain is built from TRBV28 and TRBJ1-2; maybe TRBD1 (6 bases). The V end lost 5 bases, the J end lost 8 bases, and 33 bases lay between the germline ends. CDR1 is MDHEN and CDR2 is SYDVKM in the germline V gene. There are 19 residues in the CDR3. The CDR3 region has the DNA TGTGCCAGCAGTCTTGCTCTATACGAGGAAGCACAGGGAGTAGGAGGCTACACCTTC. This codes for CASSLALYEEAQGVGGYTF.

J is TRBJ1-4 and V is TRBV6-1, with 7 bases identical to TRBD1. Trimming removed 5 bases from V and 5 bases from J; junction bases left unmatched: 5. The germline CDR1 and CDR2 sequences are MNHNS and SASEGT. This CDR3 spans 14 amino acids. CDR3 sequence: CASSSGTENEKLFF. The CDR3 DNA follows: TGTGCCAGCAGTTCCGGGACAGAAAATGAAAAACTGTTTTTT.

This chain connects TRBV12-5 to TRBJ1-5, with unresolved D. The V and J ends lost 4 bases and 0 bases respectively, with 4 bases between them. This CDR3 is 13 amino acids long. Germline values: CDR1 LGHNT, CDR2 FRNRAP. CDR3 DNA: TGTGCTAGTGGTTCAGATAGCAATCAGCCCCAGCATTTT. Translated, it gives CASGSDSNQPQHF.

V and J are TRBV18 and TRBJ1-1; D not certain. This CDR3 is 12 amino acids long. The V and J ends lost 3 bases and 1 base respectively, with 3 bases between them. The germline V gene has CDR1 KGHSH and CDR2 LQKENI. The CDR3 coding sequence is TGTGCCAGCTCACCGGCGAACACTGAAGCTTTCTTT. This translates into CASSPANTEAFF.

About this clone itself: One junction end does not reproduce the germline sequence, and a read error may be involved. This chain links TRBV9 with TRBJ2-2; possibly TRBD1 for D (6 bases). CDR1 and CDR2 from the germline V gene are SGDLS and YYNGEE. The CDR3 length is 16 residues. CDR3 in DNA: TGTGCCAGCAGCGTATACTGGACAGCCGACACCAGGGAGCTGTTTTTT. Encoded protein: CASSVYWTADTRELFF.

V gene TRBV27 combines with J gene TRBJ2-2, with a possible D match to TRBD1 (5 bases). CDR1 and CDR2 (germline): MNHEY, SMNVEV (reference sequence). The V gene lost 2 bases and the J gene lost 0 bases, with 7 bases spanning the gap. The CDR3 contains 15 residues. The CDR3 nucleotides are TGTGCCAGCAGTTTAATGGGGCCGAACACCGGGGAGCTGTTTTTT. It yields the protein CASSLMGPNTGELFF.

The CDR3 region is CAWTSGLGEQFF. In DNA form, the CDR3 reads TGTGCCTGGACTAGCGGATTGGGGGAGCAGTTCTTC. V is TRBV30 and J is TRBJ2-1, with TRBD2 matching 7 bases. The V segment lost 4 bases and the J segment 10 bases; nucleotides outside the gene matches: 7. Germline CDR1 reads GTSNPN; CDR2 reads SVGIG (reference sequence). The CDR3 consists of 12 residues.

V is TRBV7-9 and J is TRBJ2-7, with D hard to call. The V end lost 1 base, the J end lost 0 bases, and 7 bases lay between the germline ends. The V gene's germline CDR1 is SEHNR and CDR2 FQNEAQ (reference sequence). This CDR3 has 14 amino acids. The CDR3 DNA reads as TGTGCCAGCAGCTTAGGTTATAACTCCTACGAGCAGTACTTC. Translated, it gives CASSLGYNSYEQYF.